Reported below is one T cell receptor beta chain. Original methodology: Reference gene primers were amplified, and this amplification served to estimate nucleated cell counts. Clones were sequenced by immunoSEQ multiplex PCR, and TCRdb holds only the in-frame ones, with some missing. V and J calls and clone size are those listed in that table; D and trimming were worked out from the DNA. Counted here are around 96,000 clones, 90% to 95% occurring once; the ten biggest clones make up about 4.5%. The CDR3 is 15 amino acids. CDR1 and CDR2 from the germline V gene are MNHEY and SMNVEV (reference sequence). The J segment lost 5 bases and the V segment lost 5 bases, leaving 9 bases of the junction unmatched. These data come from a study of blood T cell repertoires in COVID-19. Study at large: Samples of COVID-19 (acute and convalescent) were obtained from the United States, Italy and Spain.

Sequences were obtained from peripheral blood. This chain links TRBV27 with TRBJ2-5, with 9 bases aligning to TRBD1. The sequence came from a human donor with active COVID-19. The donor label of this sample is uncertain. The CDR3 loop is CASSPSGQGSETQYF. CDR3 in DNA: TGTGCCAGCAGTCCCTCGGGACAGGGCTCGGAGACCCAGTACTTC.